This TCR beta chain was sequenced for a study of PD-L1 blockade in urothelial cancer. About the study: Blood was evaluated 3 weeks (second dose) and 6 weeks after therapy began.

Germline lookup yields CDR1 LNHNV and CDR2 YYDKDF (reference sequence). The CDR3 is made up of 15 amino acids. Deletions cut 3 bases from V and 4 bases from J, with 13 bases between. Assay used: immunoSEQ multiplex PCR; TCRdb lists only in-frame clones, some missing. The top ten clones hold roughly 4.5% of a sample with 70,000 to 75,000 clones, around 84% of them seen once. This chain uses TRBV15 with TRBJ1-3; D gene uncertain. The sequence was collected from a man aged 65 to 79 with urothelial cancer. The material was PBMCs, obtained around atezolizumab (anti-PD-L1) treatment. In DNA, the CDR3 is TGTGCCACCAGCAGGGATTTAACGGGGGGAAACACCATATATTTT. This sequence encodes CATSRDLTGGNTIYF.